Presented here are 21 T cell receptor beta chains from one specimen sequenced in a study of blood T cell repertoires in COVID-19. The repertoire was sequenced with immunoSEQ multiplex PCR; TCRdb's copy has only in-frame clones and lacks some. Among about 300,000 clones listed, more than 75% were seen once. The sequenced material came from peripheral blood. All receptors come from a woman aged 50 to 65 with acute or convalescent COVID-19.

The V and J genes are TRBV5-1 and TRBJ2-5; TRBD2 might be the D (7 bases). The CDR3 runs 15 residues. V gave up 2 bases and J gave up 1 base, with 12 bases separating them. CDR1 is SGHRS, CDR2 YFSETQ, per germline. The DNA of the CDR3 is TGCGCCAGCAGCTTACGGGGAGGGGGCCAAGAGACCCAGTACTTC. This gives the protein CASSLRGGGQETQYF.

The chain employs TRBV7-3 and TRBJ2-5; perhaps TRBD1 as D (5 bases). Trimming left V 5 bases short and J 3 bases short, with 13 bases between. In germline, CDR1 is SGHTA, CDR2 FQGTGA. The CDR3 covers 14 residues. CDR3 coding DNA: TGTGCCAGCAGCCCCATAGGACACGAAGAGACCCAGTACTTC. Amino acids: CASSPIGHEETQYF.

V gene TRBV27 combines with J gene TRBJ1-6, with TRBD1 matching over 9 bases. Unmatched junction bases numbered 0, after V lost 2 bases and J lost 1 base. This CDR3 is built from 16 residues. CDR1 is MNHEY and CDR2 is SMNVEV in the germline V gene (reference sequence). DNA for the CDR3: TGTGCCAGCAGTTTAGGGACAGGGTCCTATAATTCACCCCTCCACTTT. Translating gives CASSLGTGSYNSPLHF.

The chain carries TRBV5-1 and TRBJ2-2; D might be TRBD1 (6 bases). Looked up from germline, CDR1 is SGHRS and CDR2 is YFSETQ. V was trimmed by 5 bases and J by 0 bases, leaving 8 bases between them. The CDR3 contains 14 residues. The CDR3, as DNA: TGCGCCAGCAGGGGGACATCGAACACCGGGGAGCTGTTTTTT. Residues: CASRGTSNTGELFF.

The genes are TRBV18 and TRBJ2-7; TRBD2 agrees at 8 bases. The CDR3 runs to 15 residues. Germline V lookup: CDR1 KGHSH, CDR2 LQKENI. The ends lost 4 bases at V and 2 bases at J; junction bases unmatched: 7. CDR3 nucleotide sequence: TGTGCCAGCTCACTCGGACTAGCTCCCACCTACGAGCAGTACTTC. As protein: CASSLGLAPTYEQYF.

The chain has TRBV5-1 and TRBJ2-7; 8 bases align to TRBD1. The germline V gene encodes CDR1 SGHRS and CDR2 YFSETQ. The CDR3 is 15 amino acids. Trimming at V came to 4 bases and at J to 4 bases, leaving 10 bases not matched to a gene. This CDR3 reads CASSPPGGPWYEQYF. CDR3 nucleotides: TGCGCCAGCAGCCCTCCAGGGGGCCCCTGGTACGAGCAGTACTTC.

V and J are TRBV5-1 and TRBJ1-1; TRBD1 agrees at 7 bases. This CDR3 contains 14 residues. V shed 4 bases and J 3 bases; nucleotides not matched to a gene: 6. Germline CDR1 SGHRS, CDR2 YFSETQ. The CDR3 reads CASSEGARDTEAFF. DNA for the CDR3: TGCGCCAGCAGCGAGGGGGCTCGGGACACTGAAGCTTTCTTT.

The chain combines TRBV5-1 with TRBJ2-5, with D perhaps matching TRBD1 (6 bases). The CDR3 spans 15 residues. V shed 4 bases and J shed 4 bases, with 17 bases lying between them. CDR1 and CDR2 from the germline V gene are SGHRS and YFSETQ. The CDR3 is CASSITGLPLETQYF. Here the CDR3 DNA reads TGCGCCAGCAGCATCACAGGGCTACCTTTAGAGACCCAGTACTTC.

Only a few counts were recorded for this clone. The V and J genes are TRBV21-1 and TRBJ2-1; the tabulated D call, TRBD2, remains unverified against the DNA. TRBV21-1 is a recognized pseudogene. This CDR3 is built from 21 residues. The CDR3 coding sequence is TGTGCCAGCAACAATGGGCACCGGGACTACGCGTTTAGGAGCTCCTACAATGAGCAGTTCTTC. It encodes CASNNGHRDYAFRSSYNEQFF.

CDR3 coding DNA: TGTGCCAGCAGCCAGGCCAGGGTATCGAATTCACCCCTCCACTTT. This encodes CASSQARVSNSPLHF. V is TRBV3-1 (or the pseudogene TRBV3-2) and J is TRBJ1-6; the D gene is possibly TRBD1 (5 bases). The CDR3 runs to 15 residues. V lost 3 bases and J 7 bases, leaving 13 bases between the germline ends. CDR1 and CDR2 (germline): LGHDT, YNNKEL (reference sequence).

The chain has TRBV7-3 and TRBJ2-1, with TRBD2 matching over 9 bases. Germline-derived CDR1 and CDR2 are SGHTA and FQGTGA. This CDR3 region has 17 residues. V lost 5 bases and J lost 8; bases outside the gene matches: 16. DNA of the CDR3: TGTGCCAGCAGCCATTCCGTCGCGACTAGCGGCACGGATGAGCAGTTCTTC. This gives the protein CASSHSVATSGTDEQFF.

The chain carries TRBV4-2 and TRBJ1-4; TRBD1 agrees at 7 bases. Trimming removed 4 bases from V and 7 bases from J; junction bases left unmatched: 6. Germline CDR1 reads LGHNA; CDR2 reads YNFKEQ. The CDR3 runs to 14 residues. CDR3 loop: CASSPGGSVEKLFF. CDR3 in DNA: TGTGCCAGCAGCCCAGGGGGGAGTGTTGAAAAACTGTTTTTT.

The genes are TRBV4-2 and TRBJ2-7, with D perhaps TRBD1 (5 bases). The ends were cut back, 5 bases at V and 0 bases at J, with 17 bases in the middle. CDR1 and CDR2 from the germline V gene are LGHNA and YNFKEQ. The CDR3 covers 16 residues. The CDR3 DNA reads as TGTGCCAGCAGCGACAGAGTGGGTCCCCTCTCCTACGAGCAGTACTTC. Its translation: CASSDRVGPLSYEQYF.

The chain employs TRBV21-1 and TRBJ2-7; TRBD1 is the table's D call and was not checked against the DNA. TRBV21-1 is a known pseudogene. The CDR3 has 17 amino acids. The CDR3 DNA is TGTGCCAGCAGCAACCCCGTTCACAGGGAAGAGTCCTACGAGCAGTACTTC. The encoded protein is CASSNPVHREESYEQYF.

In its sample, this clone was seen a few times. The chain combines TRBV19 with TRBJ2-1; TRBD2 aligns across 12 bases. Germline V gene lookup returns CDR1 LNHDA and CDR2 SQIVND (reference sequence). V lost 2 bases to trimming and J lost 9 bases; unmatched junction nucleotides: 2. This CDR3 is 14 amino acids long. This chain's CDR3 is CASSILAGGSEQFF. CDR3 nucleotides: TGTGCCAGTAGTATACTAGCGGGAGGGTCTGAGCAGTTCTTC. The complete variable domain, with remaining parts taken from reference TRBV19 and TRBJ2-1, reads DGGITQSPKYLFRKEGQNVTLSCEQNLNHDAMYWYRQDPGQGLRLIYYSQIVNDFQKGDIAEGYSVSREKKESFPLTVTSAQKNPTAFYLCASSILAGGSEQFFGPGTRLTVL.

J is TRBJ2-7 and V is TRBV30; TRBD2 aligns across 8 bases. CDR3 length: 14 amino acids. The J segment lost 2 bases and the V segment lost 5 bases, leaving 8 bases of the junction unmatched. The germline V gene has CDR1 GTSNPN and CDR2 SVGIG (reference sequence). CDR3 in amino acids: CAWATGGGTYEQYF. The CDR3 DNA follows: TGTGCCTGGGCAACCGGGGGGGGCACCTACGAGCAGTACTTC.

J is TRBJ2-7 and V is TRBV24-1; a weak D match, TRBD2 (5 bases). CDR1 and CDR2 (germline): KGHDR, SFDVKD. Trimming took 6 bases from V and 7 from J, leaving 12 bases between them. The CDR3 length is 12 residues. DNA for the CDR3: TGTGCCACCAGTTTGGGCTCGGGGGAGCAGTACTTC. Translation: CATSLGSGEQYF.

The table lists this clone with a few counts. The chain uses TRBV19 and TRBJ2-7, with 8 bases aligning to TRBD2. The CDR3 length is 15 residues. V shed 3 bases, J shed 2 bases, and the junction held 6 bases outside the gene matches. The germline CDR1 and CDR2 sequences are LNHDA and SQIVND (reference sequence). The chain's CDR3 is CASSIRLAPTYEQYF. CDR3 nucleotide sequence: TGTGCCAGTAGTATCCGACTAGCGCCGACCTACGAGCAGTACTTC.

A single count supports this clone. V and J are TRBV5-6 and TRBJ2-5; TRBD1 agrees at 8 bases. Looked up from germline, CDR1 is SGHDT and CDR2 is YYEEEE. The trim removed 4 bases at V and 4 bases at J, leaving 3 bases unmatched. CDR3 length: 13 amino acids. DNA of the CDR3: TGTGCCAGCAGCGTAGGACAGGGAGAGACCCAGTACTTC. Its translation: CASSVGQGETQYF.

The rearrangement joins TRBV3-1 (or the pseudogene TRBV3-2) to TRBJ2-7; 10 positions agree with TRBD1. Per the germline V gene, CDR1 is LGHDT and CDR2 is YNNKEL (reference sequence). Unmatched junction bases numbered 3, after V lost 1 base and J lost 6 bases. There are 14 residues in the CDR3. DNA of the CDR3: TGTGCCAGCAGCCAAGTGACAGGGGGCGGCGAGCAGTACTTC. Amino acids: CASSQVTGGGEQYF.

The genes are TRBV30 and TRBJ2-7, with TRBD2 as a possible D gene (5 bases). The germline V gene has CDR1 GTSNPN and CDR2 SVGIG (reference sequence). The CDR3 covers 12 residues. The V end lost 3 bases, the J end lost 6 bases, and 12 bases lay between the germline ends. CDR3 DNA sequence: TGTGCCTGGAGGAAGGACTGGGGCGAGCAGTACTTC. Translating gives CAWRKDWGEQYF.